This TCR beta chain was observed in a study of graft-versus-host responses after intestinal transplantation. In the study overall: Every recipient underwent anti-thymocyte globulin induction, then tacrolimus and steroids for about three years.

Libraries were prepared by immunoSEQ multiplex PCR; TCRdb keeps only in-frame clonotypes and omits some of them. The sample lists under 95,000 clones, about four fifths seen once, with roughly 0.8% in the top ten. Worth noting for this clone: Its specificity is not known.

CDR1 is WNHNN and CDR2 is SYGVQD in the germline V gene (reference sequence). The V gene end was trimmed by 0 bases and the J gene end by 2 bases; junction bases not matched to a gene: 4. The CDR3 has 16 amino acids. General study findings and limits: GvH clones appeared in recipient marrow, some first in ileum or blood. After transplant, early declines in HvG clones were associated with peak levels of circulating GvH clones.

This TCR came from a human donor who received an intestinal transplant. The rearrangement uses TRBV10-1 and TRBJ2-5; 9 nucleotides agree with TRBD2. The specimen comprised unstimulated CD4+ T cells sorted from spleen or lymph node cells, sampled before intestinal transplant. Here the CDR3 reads CASSESTSGVQETQYF. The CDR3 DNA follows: TGCGCCAGCAGTGAGTCGACTAGCGGAGTACAAGAGACCCAGTACTTC.